The entry below describes one T cell receptor (beta chain). The sample is drawn from a study of TIL therapy for anti-PD-1-resistant metastatic lung cancer. About the research overall: Median patient age was about 55, ranging about 38-80 years.

The immunoSEQ assay was v3. Only in-frame clones appear in the TCRdb table, and some are missing; sequencing was by immunoSEQ multiplex PCR. In the table there are under 100,000 clones, approximately 65% of which are singletons. The germline V gene has CDR1 KGHSH and CDR2 LQKENI. The CDR3 contains 14 residues. The V gene lost 3 bases and the J gene lost 0 bases, with 8 bases spanning the gap. The time point was: pre-treatment sample, taken before nivolumab and TIL therapy. The tumor samples were excised metastases, mostly pleural nodules or supraclavicular lymph nodes. The source is a person aged 25-80 years with non-small cell lung cancer. Sequencing used tumor tissue, obtained at baseline. This chain connects TRBV18 to TRBJ1-1; D unresolved. The CDR3: CASSPAIMNTEAFF. CDR3 nucleotide sequence: TGTGCCAGCTCACCCGCTATTATGAACACTGAAGCTTTCTTT.